Listed below are T cell receptor beta chains from one sample, sequenced in a study of cytomegalovirus exposure and HLA in healthy donors. Data came from immunoSEQ multiplex PCR; TCRdb stores just in-frame clones and leaves some out. The sample carries about 140,000 clones, 61% recorded once. The sequenced material came from PBMCs. The receptors stem from a male donor in good health and CMV-seronegative. Each CDR3 is given with its conserved first and last residue. Each record gives: J gene, D gene, V gene, clone size, CDR3 DNA, CDR3 protein. A D gene is named only where the DNA matches it firmly. Size is stated for part of the rows, as once, few or many counts, or as a class when the clone is expanded.

j_call: TRBJ2-1; d_call: TRBD2; v_call: TRBV5-1; clone_size: -; cdr3_nt: TGCGCCAGCAGCTTGGAGGGTAGCGGGGAGGATGAGCAGTTCTTC; cdr3_aa: CASSLEGSGEDEQFF
j_call: TRBJ2-7; d_call: TRBD1; v_call: TRBV5-1; clone_size: few; cdr3_nt: TGCGCCAGCAGCTTGAAAACAGGGGTGTCATCCTACGAGCAGTACTTC; cdr3_aa: CASSLKTGVSSYEQYF
j_call: TRBJ2-3; d_call: TRBD2; v_call: TRBV6-8; clone_size: few; cdr3_nt: TGTGCCAGCAGTAGCGGGGGGGAGGGCACAGATACGCAGTATTTT; cdr3_aa: CASSSGGEGTDTQYF
j_call: TRBJ2-2; d_call: TRBD2; v_call: TRBV9; clone_size: few; cdr3_nt: TGTGCCAGCAGCCCGCTAGCGGGGGGGCCATCCGGGGAGCTGTTTTTT; cdr3_aa: CASSPLAGGPSGELFF
j_call: TRBJ2-7; d_call: TRBD1; v_call: TRBV6-5; clone_size: -; cdr3_nt: TGTGCCAGCAGAAAACCGGGACAGGGGATCTACGAGCAGTACTTC; cdr3_aa: CASRKPGQGIYEQYF
j_call: TRBJ2-4; d_call: -; v_call: TRBV7-9; clone_size: -; cdr3_nt: TGTGCCAGCAGCTTAGCGGGGGCGGACATTCAGTACTTC; cdr3_aa: CASSLAGADIQYF
j_call: TRBJ1-6; d_call: -; v_call: TRBV4-3; clone_size: -; cdr3_nt: TGCGCCAGCAGCCAAGAAGGGGGTATGGATTCACCCCTCCACTTT; cdr3_aa: CASSQEGGMDSPLHF
j_call: TRBJ1-1; d_call: TRBD1; v_call: TRBV6-1; clone_size: once; cdr3_nt: TGTGCCAGCAGCCCAGGGGGTTTCTTGGCTTTCTTT; cdr3_aa: CASSPGGFLAFF
j_call: TRBJ2-7; d_call: TRBD1; v_call: TRBV5-1; clone_size: -; cdr3_nt: TGCGCCAGCAGCTTGGGACAGGGGGCGAGGTCCTACGAGCAGTACTTC; cdr3_aa: CASSLGQGARSYEQYF
j_call: TRBJ1-2; d_call: TRBD1; v_call: TRBV6-5; clone_size: -; cdr3_nt: TGTGCCAGCTGGACAGGGGCTTTATGGGGCTACACCTTC; cdr3_aa: CASWTGALWGYTF
j_call: TRBJ2-3; d_call: TRBD1; v_call: TRBV5-8; clone_size: -; cdr3_nt: TGTGCCAGCAGCTTCTGGTTAGGGGACAGTAGCACAGATACGCAGTATTTT; cdr3_aa: CASSFWLGDSSTDTQYF
j_call: TRBJ2-2; d_call: TRBD1; v_call: TRBV7-3; clone_size: -; cdr3_nt: TGTGCCAGCAGCCCCGACAGGGCTACCGGGGAGCTGTTTTTT; cdr3_aa: CASSPDRATGELFF
j_call: TRBJ2-3; d_call: -; v_call: TRBV6-5; clone_size: -; cdr3_nt: TGTGCCAGCAGTCTCCAGAGGGTTGATACGCAGTATTTT; cdr3_aa: CASSLQRVDTQYF
j_call: TRBJ2-1; d_call: -; v_call: TRBV27; clone_size: few; cdr3_nt: TGTGCCAGCAGTTTATTACAAAAAAACGGGTACACCAATGAGCAGTTCTTC; cdr3_aa: CASSLLQKNGYTNEQFF
j_call: TRBJ2-1; d_call: -; v_call: TRBV29-1; clone_size: -; cdr3_nt: TGCAGCGTTGAAACAGGGCAGACTGAGCAGTTCTTC; cdr3_aa: CSVETGQTEQFF
j_call: TRBJ2-7; d_call: TRBD1; v_call: TRBV10-3; clone_size: few; cdr3_nt: TGTGCCATCAGTGAGTCGACCCTGGACAGGGAGAGATCCGAGCAGTACTTC; cdr3_aa: CAISESTLDRERSEQYF
j_call: TRBJ2-3; d_call: TRBD2; v_call: TRBV5-6; clone_size: -; cdr3_nt: TGTGCCAGCAGCCCCACTAGCGGGGGGGGGAGGCAGTATTTT; cdr3_aa: CASSPTSGGGRQYF
j_call: TRBJ2-2; d_call: -; v_call: TRBV7-2; clone_size: few; cdr3_nt: TGTGCCAGCAGCTTAGGCCCAGGGCTCTACACCGGGGAGCTGTTTTTT; cdr3_aa: CASSLGPGLYTGELFF
j_call: TRBJ2-3; d_call: -; v_call: TRBV20-1; clone_size: -; cdr3_nt: TGCAGTGCTATCCGGGCAGATACGCAGTATTTT; cdr3_aa: CSAIRADTQYF
j_call: TRBJ2-7; d_call: -; v_call: TRBV13; clone_size: -; cdr3_nt: TGTGCCAGCAGCTTAGTAGATAGGAGCTCCTACGAGCAGTACTTC; cdr3_aa: CASSLVDRSSYEQYF
j_call: TRBJ2-5; d_call: TRBD2; v_call: TRBV4-3; clone_size: medium-sized; cdr3_nt: TGCGCCAGCAGCCAAGAATACGCGGGGGGGTTCCAAGAGACCCAGTACTTC; cdr3_aa: CASSQEYAGGFQETQYF
j_call: TRBJ1-6; d_call: -; v_call: TRBV7-2; clone_size: -; cdr3_nt: TGTGCCAGCAGCCCCCGGCAGGTAGAAAATTCACCCCTCCACTTT; cdr3_aa: CASSPRQVENSPLHF
j_call: TRBJ2-5; d_call: TRBD1; v_call: TRBV6-5; clone_size: -; cdr3_nt: TGTGCCAGCAGTCGGGCCGGGACAGGCCAAGAGACCCAGTACTTC; cdr3_aa: CASSRAGTGQETQYF
j_call: TRBJ1-6; d_call: TRBD1; v_call: TRBV7-2; clone_size: -; cdr3_nt: TGTGCCAGCAGCCAACAGGGGGATAATTCACCCCTCCACTTT; cdr3_aa: CASSQQGDNSPLHF
j_call: TRBJ2-1; d_call: TRBD2; v_call: TRBV7-3; clone_size: few; cdr3_nt: TGTGCCAGCAGCACGCTAGCGGGGGCGGTCAATGAGCAGTTCTTC; cdr3_aa: CASSTLAGAVNEQFF
j_call: TRBJ2-3; d_call: -; v_call: TRBV10-3; clone_size: -; cdr3_nt: TGTGCCATCTCTTCAGGTACCGAGCTATGGGATACGCAGTATTTT; cdr3_aa: CAISSGTELWDTQYF
j_call: TRBJ1-3; d_call: -; v_call: TRBV5-6; clone_size: -; cdr3_nt: TGTGCCAGCAGCCCGGGAGAAATTACCTCTGGAAACACCATATATTTT; cdr3_aa: CASSPGEITSGNTIYF
j_call: TRBJ2-7; d_call: TRBD2; v_call: TRBV4-3; clone_size: few; cdr3_nt: TGCGCCAGCAGCCAGGCTCTAGCGGGGGGGACCTACGAGCAGTACTTC; cdr3_aa: CASSQALAGGTYEQYF
j_call: TRBJ2-7; d_call: TRBD2; v_call: TRBV10-3; clone_size: few; cdr3_nt: TGTGCCATCAGTCTGACCGGGGGGGCCGAGCAGTACTTC; cdr3_aa: CAISLTGGAEQYF
j_call: TRBJ1-6; d_call: -; v_call: TRBV19; clone_size: -; cdr3_nt: TGTGCCAGTAAGGAGGGCGCGGATTCACCCCTCCACTTT; cdr3_aa: CASKEGADSPLHF
j_call: TRBJ2-6; d_call: -; v_call: TRBV5-1; clone_size: -; cdr3_nt: TGCGCCAGCAGCTCGAAAAGGGGTTCTGGGGCCAACGTCCTGACTTTC; cdr3_aa: CASSSKRGSGANVLTF
j_call: TRBJ1-4; d_call: -; v_call: TRBV30; clone_size: -; cdr3_nt: TGTGCCTGGGGGTCTTCAGGGGCAACTAATGAAAAACTGTTTTTT; cdr3_aa: CAWGSSGATNEKLFF
j_call: TRBJ2-3; d_call: TRBD2; v_call: TRBV15; clone_size: -; cdr3_nt: TGTGCCACCAGCAGAGTGGGCGGGGGGGAAGCAGATACGCAGTATTTT; cdr3_aa: CATSRVGGGEADTQYF
j_call: TRBJ2-1; d_call: -; v_call: TRBV6-1; clone_size: many; cdr3_nt: TGTGCCAGCAGTGGGGGCGGAAGAGCCTACAATGAGCAGTTCTTC; cdr3_aa: CASSGGGRAYNEQFF
j_call: TRBJ1-3; d_call: -; v_call: TRBV10-1; clone_size: -; cdr3_nt: TGCGCCAGCAGCGAACGCGCTGGAAACACCATATATTTT; cdr3_aa: CASSERAGNTIYF
j_call: TRBJ2-1; d_call: -; v_call: TRBV7-2; clone_size: -; cdr3_nt: TGTGCCAGCAGCTTAGGGGGGCTCAATGAGCAGTTCTTC; cdr3_aa: CASSLGGLNEQFF
j_call: TRBJ2-7; d_call: TRBD1; v_call: TRBV5-1; clone_size: -; cdr3_nt: TGCGCCAGCAGCTTTGGACAGGGGGCCTCCTACGAGCAGTACTTC; cdr3_aa: CASSFGQGASYEQYF
j_call: TRBJ1-1; d_call: TRBD1; v_call: TRBV4-2; clone_size: -; cdr3_nt: TGTGCCAGCAGCCAACCCCAGGGGGGCTGTTACGCTTTCTTT; cdr3_aa: CASSQPQGGCYAFF
j_call: TRBJ2-7; d_call: -; v_call: TRBV7-9; clone_size: -; cdr3_nt: TGTGCCAGCAGCCCAGGGAACGAGCAGTACTTC; cdr3_aa: CASSPGNEQYF
j_call: TRBJ1-5; d_call: -; v_call: TRBV28; clone_size: -; cdr3_nt: TGTGCCAGCAGTTCCCGACAGGCAATGGATCAGCCCCAGCATTTT; cdr3_aa: CASSSRQAMDQPQHF
j_call: TRBJ2-1; d_call: TRBD2; v_call: TRBV9; clone_size: -; cdr3_nt: TGTGCCAGCAGCCCGCCGGGACTAGCGGGCCTGGGGAATGAGCAGTTCTTC; cdr3_aa: CASSPPGLAGLGNEQFF
j_call: TRBJ2-2; d_call: -; v_call: TRBV7-3; clone_size: -; cdr3_nt: TGTGCCAGCAGCTACAGAGCCACCGGGGAGCTGTTTTTT; cdr3_aa: CASSYRATGELFF
j_call: TRBJ1-1; d_call: -; v_call: TRBV27; clone_size: few; cdr3_nt: TGTGCCAGCAGGAGACGGTTAGGCGGCACTGAAGCTTTCTTT; cdr3_aa: CASRRRLGGTEAFF
j_call: TRBJ1-5; d_call: -; v_call: TRBV6-1; clone_size: -; cdr3_nt: TGTGCCAGTTCTATGGACAGAAATCAGCCCCAGCATTTT; cdr3_aa: CASSMDRNQPQHF
j_call: TRBJ2-1; d_call: TRBD2; v_call: TRBV7-3; clone_size: few; cdr3_nt: TGTGCCAGCAGCCAAGCGGGGGGCTCCTACAATGAGCAGTTCTTC; cdr3_aa: CASSQAGGSYNEQFF